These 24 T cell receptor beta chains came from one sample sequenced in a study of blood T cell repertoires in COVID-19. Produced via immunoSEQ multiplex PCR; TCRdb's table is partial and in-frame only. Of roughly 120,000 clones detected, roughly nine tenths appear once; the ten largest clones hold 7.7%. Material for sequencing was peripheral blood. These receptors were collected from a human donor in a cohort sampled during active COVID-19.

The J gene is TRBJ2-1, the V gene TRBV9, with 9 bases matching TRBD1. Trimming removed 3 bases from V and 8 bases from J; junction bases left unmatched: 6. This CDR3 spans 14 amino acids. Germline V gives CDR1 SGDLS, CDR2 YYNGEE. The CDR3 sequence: CASSATGGGDEQFF. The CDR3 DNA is TGTGCCAGCAGCGCCACAGGGGGCGGGGATGAGCAGTTCTTC.

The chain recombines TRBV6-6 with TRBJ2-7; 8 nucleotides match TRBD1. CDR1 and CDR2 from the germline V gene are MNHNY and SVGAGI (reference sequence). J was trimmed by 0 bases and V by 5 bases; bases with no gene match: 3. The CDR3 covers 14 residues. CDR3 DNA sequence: TGTGCCAGCAGTCCAGGACAGGGCTCCTACGAGCAGTACTTC. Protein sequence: CASSPGQGSYEQYF.

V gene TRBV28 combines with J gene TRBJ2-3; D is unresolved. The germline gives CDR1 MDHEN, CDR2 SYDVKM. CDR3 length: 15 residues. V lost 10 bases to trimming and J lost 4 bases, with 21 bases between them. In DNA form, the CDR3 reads TGTGCCACTAAGAAACCCCCCCCTTCCCCAGATACGCAGTATTTT. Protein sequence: CATKKPPPSPDTQYF.

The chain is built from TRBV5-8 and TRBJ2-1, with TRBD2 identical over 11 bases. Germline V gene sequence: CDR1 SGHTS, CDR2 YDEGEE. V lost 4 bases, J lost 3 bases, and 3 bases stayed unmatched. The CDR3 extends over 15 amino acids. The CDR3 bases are TGTGCCAGCAGCCCTACTAGCGGGAGCTACAATGAGCAGTTCTTC. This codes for CASSPTSGSYNEQFF.

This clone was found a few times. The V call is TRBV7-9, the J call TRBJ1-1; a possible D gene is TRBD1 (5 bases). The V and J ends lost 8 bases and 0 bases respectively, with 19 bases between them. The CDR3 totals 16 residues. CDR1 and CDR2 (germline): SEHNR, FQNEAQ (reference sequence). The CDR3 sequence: CASPTMPQGLNTEAFF. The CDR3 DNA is TGTGCCAGCCCTACGATGCCCCAGGGCCTGAACACTGAAGCTTTCTTT.

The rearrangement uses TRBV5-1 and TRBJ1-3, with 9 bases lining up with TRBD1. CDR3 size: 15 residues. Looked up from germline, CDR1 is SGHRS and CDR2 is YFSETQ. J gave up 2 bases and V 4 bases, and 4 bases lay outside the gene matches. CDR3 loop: CASSRRQGAGNTIYF. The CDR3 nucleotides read TGCGCCAGCAGCCGTAGACAGGGGGCTGGAAACACCATATATTTT.

The CDR3 bases are TGTGCCAGAAGCCAGGACAGCGAAGAGACCCAGTACTTC. Residues: CARSQDSEETQYF. The chain employs TRBV5-3 and TRBJ2-5; maybe TRBD1 (6 bases). TRBV5-3 qualifies as an ORF whose function is uncertain. V was cut by 4 bases and J by 3 bases, with 10 bases left in between. This CDR3 is built from 13 residues.

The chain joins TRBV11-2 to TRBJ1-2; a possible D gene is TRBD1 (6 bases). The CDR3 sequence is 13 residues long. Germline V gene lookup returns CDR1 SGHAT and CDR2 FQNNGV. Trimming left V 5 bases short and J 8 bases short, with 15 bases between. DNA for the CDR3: TGTGCCAGCAGCCCGCAAGGACAGCGAGGCTACACCTTC. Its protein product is CASSPQGQRGYTF.

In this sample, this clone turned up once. The CDR3 protein is CARSFRDNTPLTYEQYF. In nucleotides, the CDR3 is TGTGCCAGAAGCTTCAGAGACAACACTCCTTTGACCTACGAGCAGTACTTC. V and J are TRBV5-3 and TRBJ2-7; no reliable D call. TRBV5-3 is recorded as an ORF, its role being uncertain. The CDR3 loop spans 17 amino acids. The germline V and J ends were trimmed by 2 bases and 2 bases, with 20 bases remaining between them.

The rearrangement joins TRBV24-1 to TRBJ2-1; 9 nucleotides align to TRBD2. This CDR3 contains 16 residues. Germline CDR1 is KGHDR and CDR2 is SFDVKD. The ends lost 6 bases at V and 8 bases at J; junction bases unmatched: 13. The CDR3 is CATSRSGTSSVDEQFF. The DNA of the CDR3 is TGTGCCACCAGTCGATCCGGGACTAGCTCTGTCGATGAGCAGTTCTTC.

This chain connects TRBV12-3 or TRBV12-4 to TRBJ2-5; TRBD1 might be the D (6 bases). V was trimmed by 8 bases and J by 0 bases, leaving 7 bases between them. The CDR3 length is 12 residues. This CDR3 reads CASAGDQETQYF. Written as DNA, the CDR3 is TGTGCCAGCGCAGGGGACCAAGAGACCCAGTACTTC.

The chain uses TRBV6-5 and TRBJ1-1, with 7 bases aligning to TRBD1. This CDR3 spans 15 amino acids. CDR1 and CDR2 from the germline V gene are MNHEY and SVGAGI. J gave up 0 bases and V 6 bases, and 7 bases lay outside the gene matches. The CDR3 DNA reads TGTGCCAGCAGCCGTAACAGGGGCATGAACACTGAAGCTTTCTTT. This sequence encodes CASSRNRGMNTEAFF.

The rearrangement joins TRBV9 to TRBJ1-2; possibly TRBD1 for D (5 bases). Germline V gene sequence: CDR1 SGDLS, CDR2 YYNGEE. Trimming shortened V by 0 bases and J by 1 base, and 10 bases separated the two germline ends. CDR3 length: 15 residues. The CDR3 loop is CASSVAPTDNYGYTF. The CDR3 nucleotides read TGTGCCAGCAGCGTAGCTCCGACAGATAACTATGGCTACACCTTC.

CDR3 amino acids: CASSPQNPYNEQFF. Here the CDR3 DNA reads TGTGCCAGCAGCCCACAAAACCCCTACAATGAGCAGTTCTTC. The rearrangement joins TRBV27 to TRBJ2-1; D remains ambiguous. Trimming pared 6 bases from V and 2 bases from J, leaving 11 bases between. This CDR3 has 14 amino acids. The V gene's germline CDR1 is MNHEY and CDR2 SMNVEV (reference sequence).

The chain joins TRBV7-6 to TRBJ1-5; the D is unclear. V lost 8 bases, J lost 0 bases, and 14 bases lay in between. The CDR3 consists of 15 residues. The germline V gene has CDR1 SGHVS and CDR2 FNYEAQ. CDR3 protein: CASGPGGYSNQPQHF. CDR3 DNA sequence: TGTGCCAGCGGGCCGGGAGGCTATAGCAATCAGCCCCAGCATTTT.

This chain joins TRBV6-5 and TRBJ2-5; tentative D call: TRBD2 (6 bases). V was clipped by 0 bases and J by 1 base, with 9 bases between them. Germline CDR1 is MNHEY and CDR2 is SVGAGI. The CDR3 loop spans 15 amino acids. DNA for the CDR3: TGTGCCAGCAGTTACTCGGCGGGACCCCAAGAGACCCAGTACTTC. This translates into CASSYSAGPQETQYF.

CDR3 sequence (DNA): TGTGCCAGCAGCTTAGATCCACTAGCGGGCACAGATACGCAGTATTTT. Its translation is CASSLDPLAGTDTQYF. The genes are TRBV11-3 and TRBJ2-3, with 8 bases identical to TRBD2. The germline V gene encodes CDR1 SGHNT and CDR2 YENEEA. With V trimmed by 0 bases and J by 1 base, 3 bases remained unmatched. The CDR3 spans 16 residues.

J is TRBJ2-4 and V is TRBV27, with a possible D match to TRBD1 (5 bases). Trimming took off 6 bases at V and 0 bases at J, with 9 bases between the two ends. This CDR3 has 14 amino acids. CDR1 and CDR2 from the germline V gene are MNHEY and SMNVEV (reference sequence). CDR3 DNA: TGTGCCAGCAGCCAGACAGAAGCCAAAAACATTCAGTACTTC. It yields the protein CASSQTEAKNIQYF.

This CDR3 reads CASRSPGTGVEQFF. In nucleotides, the CDR3 is TGTGCCAGCAGGTCCCCTGGGACAGGGGTTGAGCAGTTCTTC. The chain has TRBV6-5 and TRBJ2-1, with 10 bases fitting TRBD1. This CDR3 is 14 amino acids long. Germline V lookup: CDR1 MNHEY, CDR2 SVGAGI. With 6 bases clipped from V and 9 bases from J, the junction kept 8 bases outside the gene matches.

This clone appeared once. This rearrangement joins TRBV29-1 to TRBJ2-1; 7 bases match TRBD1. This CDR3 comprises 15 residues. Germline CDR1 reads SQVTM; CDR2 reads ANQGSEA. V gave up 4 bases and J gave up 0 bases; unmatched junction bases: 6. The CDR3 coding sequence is TGCAGCGTTGGTGCGAGGGGGCCCTCCTACAATGAGCAGTTCTTC. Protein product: CSVGARGPSYNEQFF.

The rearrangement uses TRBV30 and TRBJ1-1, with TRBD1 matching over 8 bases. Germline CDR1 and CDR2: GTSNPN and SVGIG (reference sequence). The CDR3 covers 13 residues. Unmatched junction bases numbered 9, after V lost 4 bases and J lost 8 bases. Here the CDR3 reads CAWIPGGHQEAFF. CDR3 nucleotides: TGTGCCTGGATCCCAGGGGGCCACCAGGAAGCTTTCTTT.

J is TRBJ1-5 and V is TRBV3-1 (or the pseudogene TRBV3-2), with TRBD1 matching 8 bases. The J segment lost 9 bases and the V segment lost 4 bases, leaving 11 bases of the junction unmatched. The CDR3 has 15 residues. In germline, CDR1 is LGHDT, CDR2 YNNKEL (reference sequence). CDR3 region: CASSPHGQGRRPQHF. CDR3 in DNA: TGTGCCAGCAGCCCCCACGGACAGGGACGGCGGCCCCAGCATTTT.

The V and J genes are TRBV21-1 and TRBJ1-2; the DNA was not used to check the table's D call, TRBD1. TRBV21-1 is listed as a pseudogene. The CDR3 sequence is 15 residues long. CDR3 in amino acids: CASSPRPQVFYGYTF. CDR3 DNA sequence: TGTGCCAGCAGCCCCCGCCCCCAGGTATTCTATGGCTACACCTTC.

The CDR3 DNA is TGTGCCAGCAGCACCGGGACTTCTTGGGGGAATGAGCAGTTCTTC. Its protein is CASSTGTSWGNEQFF. The chain couples TRBV28 to TRBJ2-1, with a tentative D call TRBD2 (6 bases). The CDR3 loop spans 15 amino acids. V lost 6 bases and J lost 7, with 19 bases in between. Germline CDR1 MDHEN, CDR2 SYDVKM.